Each of the 31 T cell receptor beta chains below was sequenced from the same sample in a study of T cell changes during pregnancy in multiple sclerosis. Data came from immunoSEQ multiplex PCR; TCRdb stores just in-frame clones and leaves some out. The profile shows under 50,000 clones, approximately 92% of them singletons. Sequenced material: CD8+ T cells from peripheral blood mononuclear cells, taken before pregnancy. These receptors all stem from a female donor with multiple sclerosis, enrolled in a pregnancy study.

The gene calls are TRBV9 and TRBJ1-5; 7 bases match TRBD1. V lost 0 bases to trimming and J lost 6 bases; unmatched junction nucleotides: 3. Germline lookup yields CDR1 SGDLS and CDR2 YYNGEE. This CDR3 is 14 amino acids long. This CDR3 is CASSVGGGTQPQHF. The CDR3 DNA reads as TGTGCCAGCAGCGTAGGAGGGGGCACTCAGCCCCAGCATTTT.

The chain combines TRBV28 with TRBJ2-3; tentative D call: TRBD2 (5 bases). This CDR3 has 16 amino acids. Trimming removed 7 bases from V and 2 bases from J, with 19 bases in between. Looked up from germline, CDR1 is MDHEN and CDR2 is SYDVKM. Here the CDR3 reads CASTSTPRTVTDTQYF. CDR3 in DNA: TGTGCCAGCACCTCCACGCCCCGGACTGTCACAGATACGCAGTATTTT.

This chain uses TRBV4-1 with TRBJ1-1; D is perhaps TRBD1 (5 bases). Trimming took 1 base from V and 3 from J, leaving 12 bases between them. This CDR3 comprises 15 residues. Looked up from germline, CDR1 is MGHRA and CDR2 is YSYEKL. CDR3 loop: CASSQGGIADTEAFF. In DNA form, the CDR3 reads TGCGCCAGCAGCCAAGGGGGGATAGCGGACACTGAAGCTTTCTTT.

The chain uses TRBV23-1 and TRBJ2-1; maybe TRBD2 (6 bases). TRBV23-1 is placed among ORFs of uncertain function. The CDR3 covers 18 residues. Trimming removed 0 bases at V and 2 bases at J, with 17 bases between. This CDR3 is CASSQSTPGGEAYNEQFF. The CDR3 nucleotides are TGCGCCAGCAGTCAATCGACCCCTGGCGGGGAAGCCTACAATGAGCAGTTCTTC.

The V and J genes are TRBV27 and TRBJ1-2; D is undetermined. V was trimmed by 3 bases and J by 3 bases, leaving 8 bases between them. The germline V gene encodes CDR1 MNHEY and CDR2 SMNVEV (reference sequence). CDR3 length: 13 amino acids. The CDR3 DNA is TGTGCCAGCAGTTTGAACAGTTACTATGGCTACACCTTC. Protein: CASSLNSYYGYTF.

The V and J genes are TRBV14 and TRBJ2-1; the D is unclear. From germline, CDR1 is SGHDN and CDR2 FVKESK. V was trimmed by 0 bases and J by 8 bases, leaving 11 bases between them. This CDR3 spans 14 amino acids. The CDR3 sequence is CASSQDLGSDEQFF. As DNA, the CDR3 is TGTGCCAGCAGCCAAGATCTGGGCTCCGATGAGCAGTTCTTC.

The V and J genes are TRBV6-5 and TRBJ2-1; 9 nucleotides agree with TRBD2. The trim removed 6 bases at V and 10 bases at J, leaving 4 bases unmatched. Germline V gene lookup returns CDR1 MNHEY and CDR2 SVGAGI. This CDR3 has 12 amino acids. This CDR3 is CASRAGGGEQFF. As DNA, the CDR3 is TGTGCCAGCAGAGCGGGAGGAGGAGAGCAGTTCTTC.

The chain is built from TRBV7-9 and TRBJ2-2; tentatively, D is TRBD2 (5 bases). The CDR3 has 12 residues. Per germline, CDR1 SEHNR and CDR2 FQNEAQ (reference sequence). V was shortened by 5 bases and J by 6 bases, with 7 bases between the two germline ends. CDR3 sequence: CASSPGAGELFF. As DNA, the CDR3 is TGTGCCAGCAGCCCCGGGGCCGGGGAGCTGTTTTTT. Filled out from reference TRBV7-9 and TRBJ2-2, the complete variable domain reads DTGVSQNPRHKITKRGQNVTFRCDPISEHNRLYWYRQTLGQGPEFLTYFQNEAQLEKSRLLSDRFSAERPKGSFSTLEIQRTEQGDSAMYLCASSPGAGELFFGEGSRLTVL.

This rearrangement joins TRBV5-1 to TRBJ2-7; 11 nucleotides line up with TRBD1. The CDR3 contains 15 residues. The J segment lost 5 bases and the V segment lost 1 base, leaving 5 bases of the junction unmatched. The germline V gene encodes CDR1 SGHRS and CDR2 YFSETQ. CDR3 sequence: CASSLSPGQGDEQYF. The CDR3 nucleotides read TGCGCCAGCAGCTTGAGCCCGGGACAGGGGGACGAGCAGTACTTC. Full variable domain (remainder filled in from reference TRBV5-1 and TRBJ2-7): KAGVTQTPRYLIKTRGQQVTLSCSPISGHRSVSWYQQTPGQGLQFLFEYFSETQRNKGNFPGRFSGRQFSNSRSEMNVSTLELGDSALYLCASSLSPGQGDEQYFGPGTRLTVT.

This clone was counted once. This chain joins TRBV2 and TRBJ2-1, with TRBD2 identical over 11 bases. The junction had 9 bases not matched to a gene; V was cut back by 7 bases and J by 4 bases. CDR3 length: 16 amino acids. Germline assignment: CDR1 SNHLY and CDR2 FYNNEI. The CDR3 region has the DNA TGTGCCAGCACCCTGGCACTAGCGGGGGATTACAATGAGCAGTTCTTC. Translating gives CASTLALAGDYNEQFF.

The gene calls are TRBV7-9 and TRBJ1-5; D might be TRBD1 (5 bases). CDR1 and CDR2 from the germline V gene are SEHNR and FQNEAQ (reference sequence). Trimming stripped 5 bases from V and 8 bases from J, with 13 bases between. This CDR3 region has 13 residues. The CDR3 nucleotides are TGTGCCAGCAGCACGCACCAGGGCAAGCCCCAGCATTTT. Translated, it gives CASSTHQGKPQHF.

Notes on this clone: The junction differs from germline at one of its ends, possibly a read error. This chain joins TRBV27 and TRBJ2-3; the match to TRBD2 covers 10 bases. This CDR3 spans 13 amino acids. Per the germline V gene, CDR1 is MNHEY and CDR2 is SMNVEV (reference sequence). The CDR3 is CASSLSSGGTQYF. CDR3 nucleotides: TGTGCCAGCAGTCTATCTAGCGGGGGTACGCAGTATTTT.

This clone showed up just a few times. V gene TRBV2 combines with J gene TRBJ2-7; 8 bases match TRBD2. V was clipped by 6 bases and J by 5 bases; unmatched bases: 3. The CDR3 is 12 residues long. CDR1 is SNHLY, CDR2 FYNNEI, per germline. DNA of the CDR3: TGTGCCAGCAGAGCCGGGAGGGACGAGCAGTACTTC. Residues: CASRAGRDEQYF.

This clone was picked up one time. This chain links TRBV4-1 with TRBJ2-5; 11 positions agree with TRBD2. The ends lost 4 bases at V and 1 base at J; junction bases unmatched: 5. CDR3 length: 16 residues. Looked up from germline, CDR1 is MGHRA and CDR2 is YSYEKL. CDR3 protein: CASSPRLAGSQETQYF. CDR3 bases: TGCGCCAGCAGCCCTCGACTAGCGGGGAGCCAAGAGACCCAGTACTTC.

This sequence joins TRBV5-6 and TRBJ2-7, with D perhaps matching TRBD1 (5 bases). The V end was cut by 0 bases, the J end by 6 bases, with 10 bases between. This CDR3 contains 13 residues. Germline V gene sequence: CDR1 SGHDT, CDR2 YYEEEE. The CDR3 DNA sequence: TGTGCCAGCAGCTTGGGGGGCCTTCGCGAGCAGTACTTC. Its protein product is CASSLGGLREQYF. The variable domain in full, with the rest retrieved from reference TRBV5-6 and TRBJ2-7, is DAGVTQSPTHLIKTRGQQVTLRCSPKSGHDTVSWYQQALGQGPQFIFQYYEEEERQRGNFPDRFSGHQFPNYSSELNVNALLLGDSALYLCASSLGGLREQYFGPGTRLTVT.

This clone was picked up one time. The chain combines TRBV30 with TRBJ2-3; possible D gene TRBD2, 6 bases. CDR1 GTSNPN and CDR2 SVGIG come from the germline V gene (reference sequence). V was cut by 5 bases and J by 1 base, with 13 bases left in between. The CDR3 totals 14 residues. CDR3 sequence: CAWQGLPGTDTQYF. The CDR3 region has the DNA TGTGCCTGGCAGGGACTTCCTGGCACAGATACGCAGTATTTT.

The V call is TRBV28, the J call TRBJ1-3; D ambiguous. Between the trimmed V and J ends, which lost 3 bases and 0 bases, there was a span of 12 bases. This CDR3 has 16 amino acids. Per germline, CDR1 MDHEN and CDR2 SYDVKM. CDR3 amino acids: CASSFLAASSGNTIYF. The CDR3 bases are TGTGCCAGCAGTTTTTTGGCGGCTTCCTCTGGAAACACCATATATTTT. Together with reference TRBV28 and TRBJ1-3, the CDR3 gives the full variable domain: DVKVTQSSRYLVKRTGEKVFLECVQDMDHENMFWYRQDPGLGLRLIYFSYDVKMKEKGDIPEGYSVSREKKERFSLILESASTNQTSMYLCASSFLAASSGNTIYFGEGSWLTVV.

The chain employs TRBV6-4 and TRBJ1-4; 9 positions match TRBD1. This CDR3 has 14 residues. Germline V gives CDR1 MRHNA, CDR2 SNTAGT. The V segment lost 6 bases and the J segment 7 bases; nucleotides outside the gene matches: 6. The CDR3 loop is CASSPGQGGEKLFF. DNA for the CDR3: TGTGCCAGCAGCCCGGGACAGGGTGGTGAAAAACTGTTTTTT.

This chain joins TRBV5-4 and TRBJ1-2, with TRBD1 matching over 10 bases. The CDR3 covers 15 residues. From germline, CDR1 is SGHNT and CDR2 YYREEE (reference sequence). V was pared by 4 bases and J by 5 bases, with 8 bases of the junction left unmatched. CDR3 DNA: TGTGCCAGCAGCACCCCGGGACAGGGGCTTTATGGCTACACCTTC. It codes for CASSTPGQGLYGYTF. Drawing the rest from reference TRBV5-4 and TRBJ1-2, the complete variable domain is ETGVTQSPTHLIKTRGQQVTLRCSSQSGHNTVSWYQQALGQGPQFIFQYYREEENGRGNFPPRFSGLQFPNYSSELNVNALELDDSALYLCASSTPGQGLYGYTFGSGTRLTVV.

The CDR3 here is CSVARGNTEAFF. The CDR3 region has the DNA TGCAGCGTTGCAAGGGGAAACACTGAAGCTTTCTTT. This rearrangement joins TRBV29-1 to TRBJ1-1; D might be TRBD1 (5 bases). Trimming took off 4 bases at V and 2 bases at J, with 8 bases between the two ends. Germline CDR1 reads SQVTM; CDR2 reads ANQGSEA. The CDR3 is 12 residues long.

This chain uses TRBV5-8 with TRBJ1-5, with D unresolved. The CDR3 is made up of 20 amino acids. Trimming cost V 0 bases and J 0 bases, with 22 bases left between them. Germline V lookup: CDR1 SGHTS, CDR2 YDEGEE. The DNA for the CDR3 is TGTGCCAGCAGCTTGGAGACGGGAGGTTGGGAATTCAATAGCAATCAGCCCCAGCATTTT. It translates to CASSLETGGWEFNSNQPQHF.

This clone was recorded once. The V call is TRBV18, the J call TRBJ2-7, with TRBD1 matching 9 bases. Germline V gene data show CDR1 as KGHSH and CDR2 as LQKENI. The V segment lost 6 bases and the J segment 7 bases; nucleotides outside the gene matches: 7. The length of the CDR3 is 13 residues. CDR3 nucleotides: TGTGCCAGCTCCCGGGACAGGGCTGAAGAGCAGTACTTC. This gives the protein CASSRDRAEEQYF.

The V and J genes are TRBV15 and TRBJ2-1; 15 bases are a match to TRBD2. This CDR3 region has 15 residues. The J segment lost 7 bases and the V segment lost 3 bases, leaving 1 base of the junction unmatched. The germline V gene encodes CDR1 LNHNV and CDR2 YYDKDF (reference sequence). The CDR3 region has the DNA TGTGCCACCAGCAGGGGGACTAGCGGGGGGAATGAGCAGTTCTTC. It encodes CATSRGTSGGNEQFF.

This clone has a count of ten or more. The chain carries TRBV5-1 and TRBJ2-7; D uncertain. V was shortened by 4 bases and J by 3 bases, with 5 bases between the two germline ends. The length of the CDR3 is 11 residues. Germline CDR1 is SGHRS and CDR2 is YFSETQ. CDR3 in amino acids: CASSPGYEQYF. The CDR3 DNA sequence: TGCGCCAGCAGCCCCGGCTACGAGCAGTACTTC.

This clone was detected once. The genes are TRBV28 and TRBJ1-1; 8 nucleotides align to TRBD1. The CDR3 runs to 16 residues. CDR1 and CDR2 (germline): MDHEN, SYDVKM. Trimming at V came to 2 bases and at J to 1 base, leaving 6 bases not matched to a gene. The DNA for the CDR3 is TGTGCCAGCAGTTTACCACGGACAGGGAGGAACACTGAAGCTTTCTTT. Its protein is CASSLPRTGRNTEAFF.

V usage is TRBV19 and J usage is TRBJ1-1; D remains unclear. The CDR3 runs to 13 residues. The ends were cut back, 3 bases at V and 1 base at J, with 6 bases in the middle. Germline CDR1 LNHDA, CDR2 SQIVND (reference sequence). The CDR3: CASSMGRNTEAFF. CDR3 in DNA: TGTGCCAGTAGTATGGGCAGGAACACTGAAGCTTTCTTT. The variable domain in full, completed from reference TRBV19 and TRBJ1-1, reads DGGITQSPKYLFRKEGQNVTLSCEQNLNHDAMYWYRQDPGQGLRLIYYSQIVNDFQKGDIAEGYSVSREKKESFPLTVTSAQKNPTAFYLCASSMGRNTEAFFGQGTRLTVV.

The rearrangement links TRBV27 to TRBJ2-7, with D uncertain. Trimming removed 9 bases at V and 1 base at J, with 19 bases between. CDR3 size: 15 residues. Germline V gives CDR1 MNHEY, CDR2 SMNVEV (reference sequence). The CDR3 DNA reads TGTGCCAGTTCCAAAGAGACTGGATTATCCTACGAGCAGTACTTC. Its protein product is CASSKETGLSYEQYF.

In DNA, the CDR3 is TGTGCCAGCTATCCCCTTAGCGGGAGGGGAGAGACCCAGTACTTC. Protein: CASYPLSGRGETQYF. This chain uses TRBV27 with TRBJ2-5, with TRBD2 identical over 11 bases. This CDR3 comprises 15 residues. Looked up from germline, CDR1 is MNHEY and CDR2 is SMNVEV (reference sequence). V lost 8 bases and J lost 4; bases outside the gene matches: 9.

This chain joins TRBV11-2 and TRBJ1-1; D is perhaps TRBD1 (5 bases). The V gene's germline CDR1 is SGHAT and CDR2 FQNNGV. V was clipped by 5 bases and J by 7 bases, with 14 bases between them. The length of the CDR3 is 13 residues. CDR3 DNA sequence: TGTGCCAGCAGCCCGACAGAAGGGGTTGAAGCTTTCTTT. Its translation: CASSPTEGVEAFF.

The gene calls are TRBV7-8 and TRBJ2-1; a weak D match, TRBD1 (6 bases). V was cut by 5 bases and J by 7 bases, with 15 bases left in between. The CDR3 covers 14 residues. Looked up from germline, CDR1 is SGHVS and CDR2 is FQNEAQ. For the CDR3, the DNA is TGTGCCAGCAGCGAAGGACAGAGTGGTAATGAGCAGTTCTTC. Encoded protein: CASSEGQSGNEQFF. Full variable domain (rest looked up from reference TRBV7-8 and TRBJ2-1): GAGVSQSPRYKVAKRGQDVALRCDPISGHVSLFWYQQALGQGPEFLTYFQNEAQLDKSGLPSDRFFAERPEGSVSTLKIQRTQQEDSAVYLCASSEGQSGNEQFFGPGTRLTVL.

The chain has TRBV28 and TRBJ2-7, with D possibly being TRBD2 (5 bases). Trimming left V 5 bases short and J 2 bases short, with 16 bases between. The CDR3 runs to 15 residues. From germline, CDR1 is MDHEN and CDR2 SYDVKM. Written as DNA, the CDR3 is TGTGCCAGCAGTAATTTAGGTGCGGGCGCCTACGAGCAGTACTTC. As protein: CASSNLGAGAYEQYF.